The sequence of this T cell receptor (beta chain) was determined in a study of blood T cell dynamics during melanoma immunotherapy. Per the germline V gene, CDR1 is MNHEY and CDR2 is SVGAGI. The length of the CDR3 is 14 residues. Trimming took off 7 bases at V and 0 bases at J, with 12 bases between the two ends. Study-level findings and limits: The most clonal sorted CD8+ subset, immune-effector cells, was closest to cell-free DNA CDR3 sequences.

TCRdb's table, derived via immunoSEQ multiplex PCR, lists solely in-frame clones and lacks some. In the table there are 1,000 to 1,500 clones, approximately 73% of which are singletons. Concerning this clone itself: Its antigen is currently unknown.

Noted time point: pre-treatment baseline. The CD3+ CD4- CD8+ CD45RA- CD45RO-high CD27- CCR7- memory phenotype defined TIE cells. The origin of this receptor is a human donor with melanoma. The specimen was CD8+ T cells from blood, collected from a patient treated with checkpoint blockade. The chain joins TRBV6-5 to TRBJ1-2; D not certain. CDR3 region: CASKTGGTNYGYTF. The CDR3 DNA is TGTGCCAGCAAGACGGGAGGAACTAACTATGGCTACACCTTC.